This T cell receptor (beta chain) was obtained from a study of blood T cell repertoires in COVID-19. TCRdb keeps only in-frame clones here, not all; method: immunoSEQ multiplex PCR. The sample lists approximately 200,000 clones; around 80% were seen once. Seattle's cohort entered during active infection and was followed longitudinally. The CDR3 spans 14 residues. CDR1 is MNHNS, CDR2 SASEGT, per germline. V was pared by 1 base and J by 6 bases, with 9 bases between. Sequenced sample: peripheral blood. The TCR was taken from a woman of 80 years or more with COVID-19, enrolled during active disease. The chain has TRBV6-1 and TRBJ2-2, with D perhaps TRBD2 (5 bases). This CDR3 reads CASSEDRGPGELFF. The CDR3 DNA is TGTGCCAGCAGTGAAGATCGAGGGCCCGGGGAGCTGTTTTTT.